What follows are 20 T cell receptor beta chains derived from one specimen sequenced in a study of blood T cell repertoires in COVID-19. The data were produced by immunoSEQ multiplex PCR, yet TCRdb's version contains in-frame clones alone and is incomplete. The sample lists 150,000 to 200,000 clones, about 88% occurring once. The sequenced material came from peripheral blood. The receptors were gathered from a man between 18 and 29 years old with acute or convalescent COVID-19.

The J gene is TRBJ2-5, the V gene TRBV4-2; D is perhaps TRBD1 (5 bases). Deletions cut 0 bases from V and 2 bases from J, with 10 bases between. Germline V gene lookup returns CDR1 LGHNA and CDR2 YNFKEQ. The CDR3 loop spans 15 amino acids. The CDR3 region is CASSQDLDTQETQYF. DNA of the CDR3: TGTGCCAGCAGCCAAGATCTGGACACTCAAGAGACCCAGTACTTC.

The rearrangement joins TRBV19 to TRBJ2-1; 8 bases agree with TRBD2. The length of the CDR3 is 16 residues. Germline V gene lookup returns CDR1 LNHDA and CDR2 SQIVND (reference sequence). The J segment lost 7 bases and the V segment lost 7 bases, leaving 15 bases of the junction unmatched. The CDR3 reads CASTSGGGGLSNEQFF. The DNA of the CDR3 is TGTGCCAGTACCTCGGGTGGCGGGGGGCTCTCAAATGAGCAGTTCTTC.

The chain combines TRBV4-1 with TRBJ2-2, with D uncertain. V lost 0 bases and J lost 3, with 11 bases in between. Germline values: CDR1 MGHRA, CDR2 YSYEKL. The CDR3 is made up of 16 amino acids. The CDR3 is CASSQDWQKHTGELFF. CDR3 in DNA: TGCGCCAGCAGCCAAGATTGGCAGAAACACACCGGGGAGCTGTTTTTT.

This chain uses TRBV24-1 with TRBJ2-2; unclear D gene. The germline V gene has CDR1 KGHDR and CDR2 SFDVKD. Between the trimmed V and J ends, which lost 7 bases and 2 bases, there was a span of 7 bases. The CDR3 extends over 13 amino acids. The DNA for the CDR3 is TGTGCCACCAGCGATATAAACACCGGGGAGCTGTTTTTT. This codes for CATSDINTGELFF.

The J gene is TRBJ2-4, the V gene TRBV6-6; 8 bases match TRBD2. Trimming cost V 4 bases and J 0 bases; bases outside gene matches: 5. The CDR3 is 16 amino acids. Germline CDR1 MNHNY, CDR2 SVGAGI (reference sequence). The CDR3 coding sequence is TGTGCCAGCAGTTCCCCGGGGGGGCTAGCCAAAAACATTCAGTACTTC. It encodes CASSSPGGLAKNIQYF.

The chain is built from TRBV7-8 and TRBJ2-1, with D maybe TRBD1 (6 bases). The V end lost 5 bases, the J end lost 8 bases, and 10 bases lay between the germline ends. This CDR3 comprises 12 residues. The germline V gene has CDR1 SGHVS and CDR2 FQNEAQ. The CDR3 DNA is TGTGCCAGCAGCAGGACAGTGGATGAGCAGTTCTTC. Encoded protein: CASSRTVDEQFF.

In its sample, this clone was seen a few times. The chain carries TRBV28 and TRBJ1-6; possible D gene TRBD1, 6 bases. Per germline, CDR1 MDHEN and CDR2 SYDVKM. V was clipped by 4 bases and J by 1 base, with 17 bases between them. This CDR3 comprises 18 residues. CDR3 protein: CASSSTTGSGSYNSPLHF. The CDR3 DNA reads TGTGCCAGCAGTTCCACAACAGGGAGTGGTTCCTATAATTCACCCCTCCACTTT.

In its sample, this clone was seen once. The chain uses TRBV19 and TRBJ1-4, with 10 bases matching TRBD1. The CDR3 length is 16 residues. Losses at the gene ends were 3 bases for V and 3 bases for J; bases not matched to a gene: 4. Germline CDR1 reads LNHDA; CDR2 reads SQIVND (reference sequence). Written as DNA, the CDR3 is TGTGCCAGTAGTATGGGACAGGGGCTATCTAATGAAAAACTGTTTTTT. Protein sequence: CASSMGQGLSNEKLFF.

The CDR3 DNA is TGTGCCAGCAGGGGAGGCAGGGGGTTCTCTGGAAACACCATATATTTT. Residues: CASRGGRGFSGNTIYF. The chain combines TRBV2 with TRBJ1-3, with 7 bases lining up with TRBD1. V lost 6 bases and J lost 0; bases outside the gene matches: 8. The CDR3 is 16 residues long. Looked up from germline, CDR1 is SNHLY and CDR2 is FYNNEI.

The rearrangement links TRBV6-5 to TRBJ1-1, with a tentative D call TRBD1 (5 bases). Trimming pared 6 bases from V and 6 bases from J, leaving 14 bases between. Looked up from germline, CDR1 is MNHEY and CDR2 is SVGAGI. This CDR3 has 13 amino acids. The CDR3, as DNA: TGTGCCAGCAGCTCCGACAGATTCCCTGAAGCTTTCTTT. Its translation: CASSSDRFPEAFF.

The chain carries TRBV6-5 and TRBJ1-6; D ambiguous. The CDR3 runs 15 residues. Germline CDR1 MNHEY, CDR2 SVGAGI. Trimming pared 6 bases from V and 0 bases from J, leaving 9 bases between. The DNA for the CDR3 is TGTGCCAGCAGACAGTTAACCTCCTATAATTCACCCCTCCACTTT. It codes for CASRQLTSYNSPLHF.

CDR3 protein: CASSPRTGWSTEAFF. In DNA form, the CDR3 reads TGTGCCAGCAGCCCACGGACAGGGTGGTCTACTGAAGCTTTCTTT. The J gene is TRBJ1-1, the V gene TRBV11-2; 8 bases are a match to TRBD1. In germline, CDR1 is SGHAT, CDR2 FQNNGV. Trimming removed 5 bases from V and 5 bases from J; junction bases left unmatched: 10. CDR3 size: 15 residues.

The gene calls are TRBV18 and TRBJ2-5; no clear D. From germline, CDR1 is KGHSH and CDR2 LQKENI. V was pared by 2 bases and J by 2 bases, with 6 bases between. This CDR3 has 13 amino acids. The CDR3 spells CASSPVTQETQYF. The DNA for the CDR3 is TGTGCCAGCTCACCAGTAACTCAAGAGACCCAGTACTTC.

J is TRBJ2-1 and V is TRBV7-6; tentative D call: TRBD2 (7 bases). Germline V CDR1 and CDR2: SGHVS, FNYEAQ. The CDR3 extends over 12 amino acids. V lost 11 bases, J lost 7 bases, and 15 bases lay in between. Here the CDR3 reads CASGGPGNEQFF. Here the CDR3 DNA reads TGTGCCTCCGGGGGGCCAGGGAATGAGCAGTTCTTC.

This clone occurred a few times. The chain carries TRBV7-9 and TRBJ2-3, with TRBD2 matching over 13 bases. This CDR3 is built from 15 residues. Per the germline V gene, CDR1 is SEHNR and CDR2 is FQNEAQ (reference sequence). J lost 5 bases, V lost 4 bases, and 3 bases had no gene match. The CDR3 loop reads CASSSRLAGGDTQYF. The CDR3 nucleotides are TGTGCCAGCAGCTCCAGACTAGCGGGGGGAGATACGCAGTATTTT.

This rearrangement joins TRBV18 to TRBJ2-3, with D possibly being TRBD2 (6 bases). The CDR3 contains 16 residues. With 2 bases removed from V and 0 bases from J, the gap between germline ends came to 12 bases. CDR1 is KGHSH and CDR2 is LQKENI in the germline V gene. CDR3 bases: TGTGCCAGCTCACCAAGGGCTAGCGCAAGCACAGATACGCAGTATTTT. Amino acid sequence: CASSPRASASTDTQYF. The entire variable domain, with the rest obtained from reference TRBV18 and TRBJ2-3, is as follows: NAGVMQNPRHLVRRRGQEARLRCSPMKGHSHVYWYRQLPEEGLKFMVYLQKENIIDESGMPKERFSAEFPKEGPSILRIQQVVRGDSAAYFCASSPRASASTDTQYFGPGTRLTVL.

The genes are TRBV2 and TRBJ2-5; 10 nucleotides agree with TRBD1. The CDR3 is 15 amino acids. Germline assignment: CDR1 SNHLY and CDR2 FYNNEI. J lost 5 bases, V lost 6 bases, and 9 bases had no gene match. The CDR3 reads CASRGTGAPRETQYF. The DNA for the CDR3 is TGTGCCAGCAGGGGGACAGGGGCGCCCCGGGAGACCCAGTACTTC.

V is TRBV3-1 (or the pseudogene TRBV3-2) and J is TRBJ2-5; TRBD2 matches at 15 bases. The CDR3 is made up of 15 amino acids. V was pared by 3 bases and J by 5 bases, with 1 base of the junction left unmatched. Germline CDR1 is LGHDT and CDR2 is YNNKEL (reference sequence). CDR3 protein: CASSQGTSGGETQYF. Here the CDR3 DNA reads TGTGCCAGCAGCCAGGGGACTAGCGGGGGGGAGACCCAGTACTTC.

The chain joins TRBV7-9 to TRBJ1-2; D is perhaps TRBD1 (5 bases). This CDR3 is built from 12 residues. V was shortened by 7 bases and J by 8 bases, with 14 bases between the two germline ends. Germline CDR1 and CDR2: SEHNR and FQNEAQ (reference sequence). The CDR3 region is CASNTGTEGYTF. The CDR3 region has the DNA TGTGCCAGCAACACAGGAACCGAGGGCTACACCTTC.

V is TRBV2 and J is TRBJ1-5; no firm D call. The CDR3 has 14 residues. V dropped 8 bases and J dropped 6 bases, with 17 bases sitting between them. Germline V lookup: CDR1 SNHLY, CDR2 FYNNEI. The CDR3 bases are TGTGCCAGCGTCGGAGAGGGAGGTGGTCAGCCCCAGCATTTT. Protein product: CASVGEGGGQPQHF. Looking up the rest from reference TRBV2 and TRBJ1-5 gives the full variable domain: EPEVTQTPSHQVTQMGQEVILRCVPISNHLYFYWYRQILGQKVEFLVSFYNNEISEKSEIFDDQFSVERPDGSNFTLKIRSTKLEDSAMYFCASVGEGGGQPQHFGDGTRLSIL.